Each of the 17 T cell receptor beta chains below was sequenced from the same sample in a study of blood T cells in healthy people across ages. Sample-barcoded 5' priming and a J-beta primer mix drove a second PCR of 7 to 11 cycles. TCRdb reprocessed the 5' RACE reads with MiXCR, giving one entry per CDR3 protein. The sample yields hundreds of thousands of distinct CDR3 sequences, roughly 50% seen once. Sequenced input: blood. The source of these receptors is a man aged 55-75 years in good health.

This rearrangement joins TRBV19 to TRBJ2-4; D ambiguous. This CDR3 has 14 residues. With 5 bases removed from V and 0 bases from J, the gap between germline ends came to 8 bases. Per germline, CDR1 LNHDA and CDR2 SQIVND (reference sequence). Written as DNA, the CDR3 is TGTGCCAGTAGTTTGCCTGCAGCCAAAAACATTCAGTACTTC. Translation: CASSLPAAKNIQYF.

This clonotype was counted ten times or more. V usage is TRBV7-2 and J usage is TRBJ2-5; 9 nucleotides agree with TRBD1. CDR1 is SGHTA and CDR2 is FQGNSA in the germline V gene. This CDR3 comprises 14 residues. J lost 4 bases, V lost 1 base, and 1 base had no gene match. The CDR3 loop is CASSLDRGRETQYF. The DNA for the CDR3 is TGTGCCAGCAGCTTAGACAGGGGGCGAGAGACCCAGTACTTC. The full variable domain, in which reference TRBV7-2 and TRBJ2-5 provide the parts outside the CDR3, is GAGVSQSPSNKVTEKGKDVELRCDPISGHTALYWYRQSLGQGLEFLIYFQGNSAPDKSGLPSDRFSAERTGGSVSTLTIQRTQQEDSAVYLCASSLDRGRETQYFGPGTRLLVL.

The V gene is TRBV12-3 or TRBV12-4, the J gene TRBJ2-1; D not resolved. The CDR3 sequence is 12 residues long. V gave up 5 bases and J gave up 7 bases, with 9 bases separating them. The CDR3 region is CASSPNPNEQFF. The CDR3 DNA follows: TGTGCCAGCAGTCCGAACCCGAATGAGCAGTTCTTC.

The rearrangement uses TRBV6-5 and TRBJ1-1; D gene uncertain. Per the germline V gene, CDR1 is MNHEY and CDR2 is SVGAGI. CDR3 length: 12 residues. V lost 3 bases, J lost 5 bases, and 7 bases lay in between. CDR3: CASSYPPTEAFF. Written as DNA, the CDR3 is TGTGCCAGCAGTTATCCCCCAACTGAAGCTTTCTTT.

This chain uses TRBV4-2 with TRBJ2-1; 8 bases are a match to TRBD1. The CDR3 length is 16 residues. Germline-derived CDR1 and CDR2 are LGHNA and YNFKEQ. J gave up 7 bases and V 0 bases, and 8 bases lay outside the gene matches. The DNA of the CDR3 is TGTGCCAGCAGCCAAGACCAGACAGGGGTGAGGAATGAGCAGTTCTTC. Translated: CASSQDQTGVRNEQFF.

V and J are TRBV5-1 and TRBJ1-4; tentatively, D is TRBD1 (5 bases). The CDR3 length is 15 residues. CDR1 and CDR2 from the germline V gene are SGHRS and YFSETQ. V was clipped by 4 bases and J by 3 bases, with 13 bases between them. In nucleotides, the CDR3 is TGCGCCAGCAGCGCCCAGGGTAATCCTAATGAAAAACTGTTTTTT. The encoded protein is CASSAQGNPNEKLFF.

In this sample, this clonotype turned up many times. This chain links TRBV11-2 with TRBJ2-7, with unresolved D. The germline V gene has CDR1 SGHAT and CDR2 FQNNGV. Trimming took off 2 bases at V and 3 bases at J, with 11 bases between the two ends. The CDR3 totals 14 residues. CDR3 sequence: CASSLPGRLYEQYF. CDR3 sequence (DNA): TGTGCCAGCAGCTTACCCGGACGGCTCTACGAGCAGTACTTC.

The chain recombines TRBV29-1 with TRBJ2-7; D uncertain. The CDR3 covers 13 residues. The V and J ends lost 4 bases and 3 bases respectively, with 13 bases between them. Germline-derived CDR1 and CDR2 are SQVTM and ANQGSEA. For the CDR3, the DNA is TGCAGCGTTGCTGATCCCGTCGGCTACGAGCAGTACTTC. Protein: CSVADPVGYEQYF.

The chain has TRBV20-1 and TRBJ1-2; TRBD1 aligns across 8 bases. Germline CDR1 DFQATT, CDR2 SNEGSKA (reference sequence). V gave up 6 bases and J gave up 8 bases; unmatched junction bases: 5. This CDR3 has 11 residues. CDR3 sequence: CSATGGGGYTF. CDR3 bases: TGCAGTGCCACAGGGGGGGGCGGCTACACCTTC.

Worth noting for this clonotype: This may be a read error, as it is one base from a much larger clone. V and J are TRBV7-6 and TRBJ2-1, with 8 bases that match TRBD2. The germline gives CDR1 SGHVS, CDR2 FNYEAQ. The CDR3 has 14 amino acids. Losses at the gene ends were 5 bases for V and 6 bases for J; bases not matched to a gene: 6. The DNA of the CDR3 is TGTGCCAGCAGCCGGACCGGGACTAGCAATGAGCAGTTCTTC. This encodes CASSRTGTSNEQFF.

CDR3 region: CASSVERGGYNEQFF. The DNA of the CDR3 is TGTGCCAGCAGCGTAGAGCGGGGGGGTTACAATGAGCAGTTCTTC. J is TRBJ2-1 and V is TRBV9, with 10 bases identical to TRBD2. Germline V gene data show CDR1 as SGDLS and CDR2 as YYNGEE. The CDR3 totals 15 residues. The trim removed 0 bases at V and 4 bases at J, leaving 1 base unmatched.

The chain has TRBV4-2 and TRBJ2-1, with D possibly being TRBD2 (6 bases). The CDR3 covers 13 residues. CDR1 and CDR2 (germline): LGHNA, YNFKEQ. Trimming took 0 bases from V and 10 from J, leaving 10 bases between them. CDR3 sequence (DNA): TGTGCCAGCAGCCAAGATGGGGGGAGGGAGCAGTTCTTC. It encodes CASSQDGGREQFF.

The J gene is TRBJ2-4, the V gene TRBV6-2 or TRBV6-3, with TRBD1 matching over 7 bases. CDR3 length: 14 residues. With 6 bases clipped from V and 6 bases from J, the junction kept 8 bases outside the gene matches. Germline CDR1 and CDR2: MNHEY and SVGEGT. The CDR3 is CASSPDPGGNIQYF. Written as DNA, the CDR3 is TGTGCCAGCAGCCCCGACCCAGGGGGAAACATTCAGTACTTC.

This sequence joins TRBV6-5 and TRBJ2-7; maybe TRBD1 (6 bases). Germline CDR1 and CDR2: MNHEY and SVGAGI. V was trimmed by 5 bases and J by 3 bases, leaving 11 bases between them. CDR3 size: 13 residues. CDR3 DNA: TGTGCCAGCAGTCCTGGGACATTCTACGAGCAGTACTTC. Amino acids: CASSPGTFYEQYF.

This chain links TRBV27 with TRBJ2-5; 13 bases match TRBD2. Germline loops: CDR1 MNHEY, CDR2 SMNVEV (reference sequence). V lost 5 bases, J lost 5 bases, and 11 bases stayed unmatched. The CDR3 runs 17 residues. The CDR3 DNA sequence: TGTGCCAGCAGTCTTCGACTAGCGGGGGGACCCAGGGAGACCCAGTACTTC. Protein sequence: CASSLRLAGGPRETQYF.

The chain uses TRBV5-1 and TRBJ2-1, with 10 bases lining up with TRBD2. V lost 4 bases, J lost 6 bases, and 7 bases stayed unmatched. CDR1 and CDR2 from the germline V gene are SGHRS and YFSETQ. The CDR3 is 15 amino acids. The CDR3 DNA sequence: TGCGCCAGCAGCGCCAGACTAGCGGGCACCAATGAGCAGTTCTTC. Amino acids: CASSARLAGTNEQFF. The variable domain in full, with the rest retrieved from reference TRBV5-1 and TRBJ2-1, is KAGVTQTPRYLIKTRGQQVTLSCSPISGHRSVSWYQQTPGQGLQFLFEYFSETQRNKGNFPGRFSGRQFSNSRSEMNVSTLELGDSALYLCASSARLAGTNEQFFGPGTRLTVL.

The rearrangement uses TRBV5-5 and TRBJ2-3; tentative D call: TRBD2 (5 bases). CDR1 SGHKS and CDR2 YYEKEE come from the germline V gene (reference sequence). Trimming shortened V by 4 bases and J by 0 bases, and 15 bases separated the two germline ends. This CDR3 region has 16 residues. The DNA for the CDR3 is TGTGCCAGCAGCAGGGTCCAGACTACTAGCACAGATACGCAGTATTTT. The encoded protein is CASSRVQTTSTDTQYF. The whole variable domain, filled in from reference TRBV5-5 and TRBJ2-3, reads DAGVTQSPTHLIKTRGQQVTLRCSPISGHKSVSWYQQVLGQGPQFIFQYYEKEERGRGNFPDRFSARQFPNYSSELNVNALLLGDSALYLCASSRVQTTSTDTQYFGPGTRLTVL.